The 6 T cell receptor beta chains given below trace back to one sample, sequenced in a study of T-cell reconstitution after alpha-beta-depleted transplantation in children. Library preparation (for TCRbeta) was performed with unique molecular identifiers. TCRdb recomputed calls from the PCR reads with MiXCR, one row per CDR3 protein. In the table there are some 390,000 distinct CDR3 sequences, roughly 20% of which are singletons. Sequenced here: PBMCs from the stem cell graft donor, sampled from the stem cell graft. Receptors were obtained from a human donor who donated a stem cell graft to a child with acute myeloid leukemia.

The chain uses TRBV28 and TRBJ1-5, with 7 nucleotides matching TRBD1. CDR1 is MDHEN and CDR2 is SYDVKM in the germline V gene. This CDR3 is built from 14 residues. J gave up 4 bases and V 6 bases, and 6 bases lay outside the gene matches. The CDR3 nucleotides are TGTGCCAGCAGGCCGGGACAGACTAATCAGCCCCAGCATTTT. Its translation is CASRPGQTNQPQHF.

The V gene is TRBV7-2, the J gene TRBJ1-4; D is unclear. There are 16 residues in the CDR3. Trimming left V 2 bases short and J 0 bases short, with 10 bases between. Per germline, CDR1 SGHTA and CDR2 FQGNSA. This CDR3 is CASSLRKATTNEKLFF. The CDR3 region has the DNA TGTGCCAGCAGCTTACGGAAAGCAACAACTAATGAAAAACTGTTTTTT.

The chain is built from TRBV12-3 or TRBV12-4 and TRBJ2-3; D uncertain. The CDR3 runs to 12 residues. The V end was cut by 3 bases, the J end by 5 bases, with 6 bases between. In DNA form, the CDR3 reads TGTGCCAGCAGTTTTGGCCGAGATACGCAGTATTTT. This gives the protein CASSFGRDTQYF.

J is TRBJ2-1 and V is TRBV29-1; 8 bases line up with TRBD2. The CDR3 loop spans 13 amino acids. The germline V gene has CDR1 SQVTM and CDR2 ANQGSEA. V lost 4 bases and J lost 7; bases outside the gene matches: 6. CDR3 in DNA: TGCAGCGTTGCGGGACTAGGAGGGAATGAGCAGTTCTTC. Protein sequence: CSVAGLGGNEQFF.

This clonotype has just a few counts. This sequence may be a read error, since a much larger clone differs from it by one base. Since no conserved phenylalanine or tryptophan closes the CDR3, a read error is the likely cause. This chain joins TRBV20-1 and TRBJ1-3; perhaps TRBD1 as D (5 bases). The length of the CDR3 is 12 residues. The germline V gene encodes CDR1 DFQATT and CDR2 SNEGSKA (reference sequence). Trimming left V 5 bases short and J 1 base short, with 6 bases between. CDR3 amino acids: CSAAGSGNTIYC. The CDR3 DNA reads TGCAGTGCTGCAGGGTCTGGAAACACCATATATTGT.

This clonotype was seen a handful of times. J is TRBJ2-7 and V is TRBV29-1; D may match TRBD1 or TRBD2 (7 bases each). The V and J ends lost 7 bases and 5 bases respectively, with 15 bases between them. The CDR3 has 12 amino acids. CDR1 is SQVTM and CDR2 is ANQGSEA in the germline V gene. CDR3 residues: CSGQGGRDEQYF. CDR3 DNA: TGCAGCGGACAGGGAGGGCGTGACGAGCAGTACTTC.